A few counts support the clone carrying this TCR beta chain. The antigen remains unidentified. These data come from a study of T cell repertoires in cytomegalovirus infection. TCRdb re-called the reads through MiXCR, storing one row per CDR3 protein. Altogether 650,000 to 900,000 distinct CDR3 sequences are present, under 35% being singletons, with the ten largest covering roughly 13%. The CDR3 is made up of 14 amino acids. The V gene's germline CDR1 is LNHNV and CDR2 YYDKDF (reference sequence). V was pared by 4 bases and J by 5 bases, with 14 bases between. Whole-study results and caveats: Dominating the ex vivo response were HLA-C-restricted CMV-specific TCR beta clonotypes.

The input for sequencing was cultured CD8+ T cells from PBMCs, taken from culture after CMV antigen stimulation. The chain couples TRBV15 to TRBJ1-2, with D perhaps TRBD1 (6 bases). The receptor was derived from a human donor in good health (CMV status not recorded). Some clones in this sample may be carry-over from other donors' samples. The CDR3, as DNA: TGTGCCACCAGCACCCGGGACATTCGGTATGGCTACACCTTC. Its protein is CATSTRDIRYGYTF.